These T cell receptor beta chains were read from a single sample in a study of shared clonotypes between healthy human individuals. The assay was immunoSEQ multiplex PCR, and TCRdb's table has in-frame clones only and misses some. The sample has hundreds of thousands of clones, roughly 72% seen once. Material: PBMCs. These receptors were obtained from a woman in her thirties or forties in good health. Some clones in this sample may be carry-over from other donors' samples. Each CDR3 is given with its conserved first and last residue. A D gene is named only where the DNA matches it firmly. The size field is filled for only some rows; it gives once, few, many or a size class.

j_gene: TRBJ2-2; d_gene: .; abundance: few; v_gene: TRBV18; CDR3aa: CASSAQQVNTGELFF; CDR3nt: TGTGCCAGCTCAGCACAACAGGTGAACACCGGGGAGCTGTTTTTT
j_gene: TRBJ2-7; d_gene: TRBD2; abundance: .; v_gene: TRBV25-1; CDR3aa: CASSEGAGEGPSYEQYF; CDR3nt: TGTGCCAGCAGTGAAGGGGCGGGGGAAGGGCCTTCCTACGAGCAGTACTTC
j_gene: TRBJ2-1; d_gene: TRBD2; abundance: .; v_gene: TRBV18; CDR3aa: CASSLGGRYNEQFF; CDR3nt: TGTGCCAGCTCCCTGGGCGGGAGGTACAATGAGCAGTTCTTC
j_gene: TRBJ1-4; d_gene: TRBD1; abundance: .; v_gene: TRBV4-1; CDR3aa: CASSHPRDREATNEKLFF; CDR3nt: TGCGCCAGCAGCCATCCTCGAGACAGGGAAGCGACTAATGAAAAACTGTTTTTT
j_gene: TRBJ2-2; d_gene: TRBD2; abundance: .; v_gene: TRBV19; CDR3aa: CASSSELAGVITGELFF; CDR3nt: TGTGCCAGTAGTTCTGAACTAGCGGGAGTCATCACCGGGGAGCTGTTTTTT
j_gene: TRBJ1-5; d_gene: .; abundance: .; v_gene: TRBV4-3; CDR3aa: CASSQDHNQPQHF; CDR3nt: TGCGCCAGCAGCCAAGACCATAATCAGCCCCAGCATTTT
j_gene: TRBJ2-6; d_gene: .; abundance: .; v_gene: TRBV29-1; CDR3aa: CSVRGSGANVLTF; CDR3nt: TGCAGCGTTCGCGGGTCTGGGGCCAACGTCCTGACTTTC
j_gene: TRBJ2-2; d_gene: .; abundance: .; v_gene: TRBV14; CDR3aa: CASSQDRGELFF; CDR3nt: TGTGCCAGCAGCCAAGATCGGGGGGAGCTGTTTTTT
j_gene: TRBJ1-2; d_gene: .; abundance: .; v_gene: TRBV20-1; CDR3aa: CSVARVDGYTF; CDR3nt: TGCAGCGTCGCTCGGGTCGATGGCTACACCTTC
j_gene: TRBJ2-7; d_gene: .; abundance: .; v_gene: TRBV5-1; CDR3aa: CASSLLSGTSYEQYF; CDR3nt: TGCGCCAGCAGCTTGTTATCGGGTACTTCCTACGAGCAGTACTTC
j_gene: TRBJ1-1; d_gene: .; abundance: .; v_gene: TRBV9; CDR3aa: CASSVGGDGDTEAFF; CDR3nt: TGTGCCAGCAGCGTAGGGGGTGATGGGGACACTGAAGCTTTCTTT
j_gene: TRBJ1-3; d_gene: .; abundance: .; v_gene: TRBV5-1; CDR3aa: CASSIQGGGNTIYF; CDR3nt: TGCGCCAGCAGCATACAGGGAGGCGGAAACACCATATATTTT
j_gene: TRBJ2-7; d_gene: .; abundance: .; v_gene: TRBV9; CDR3aa: CASSVEGDTTSPYEQYF; CDR3nt: TGTGCCAGCAGCGTAGAAGGGGACACGACTAGTCCCTACGAGCAGTACTTC
j_gene: TRBJ2-1; d_gene: TRBD1; abundance: .; v_gene: TRBV11-1; CDR3aa: CASSLEPDGQGALNEQFF; CDR3nt: TGTGCCAGCAGCTTAGAGCCCGATGGACAGGGGGCGCTTAATGAGCAGTTCTTC
j_gene: TRBJ2-1; d_gene: TRBD2; abundance: .; v_gene: TRBV5-6; CDR3aa: CASSSVPGLAGGPRNEQFF; CDR3nt: TGTGCCAGCAGCTCCGTCCCGGGACTAGCGGGAGGGCCGCGAAATGAGCAGTTCTTC
j_gene: TRBJ1-1; d_gene: .; abundance: .; v_gene: TRBV7-9; CDR3aa: CASSLAPVRDTEAFF; CDR3nt: TGTGCCAGCAGCTTAGCACCGGTCCGGGACACTGAAGCTTTCTTT
j_gene: TRBJ2-7; d_gene: .; abundance: .; v_gene: TRBV14; CDR3aa: CASSPRVSYEQYF; CDR3nt: TGTGCCAGCAGCCCCAGGGTATCCTACGAGCAGTACTTC
j_gene: TRBJ1-1; d_gene: .; abundance: .; v_gene: TRBV2; CDR3aa: CASFPPNTEAFF; CDR3nt: TGTGCCAGCTTCCCGCCGAACACTGAAGCTTTCTTT
j_gene: TRBJ2-7; d_gene: .; abundance: .; v_gene: TRBV7-2; CDR3aa: CASSLAGGPEYEQYF; CDR3nt: TGTGCCAGCAGCTTAGCGGGGGGCCCAGAATACGAGCAGTACTTC
j_gene: TRBJ1-1; d_gene: .; abundance: many; v_gene: TRBV2; CDR3aa: CASSGVRSLGTEAFF; CDR3nt: TGTGCCAGCAGTGGCGTCCGGTCCCTGGGGACTGAAGCTTTCTTT
j_gene: TRBJ2-7; d_gene: TRBD2; abundance: .; v_gene: TRBV7-2; CDR3aa: CASSASTSGIYEQYF; CDR3nt: TGTGCCAGCAGCGCAAGCACTAGCGGGATCTACGAGCAGTACTTC
j_gene: TRBJ1-2; d_gene: .; abundance: .; v_gene: TRBV4-3; CDR3aa: CASSHTSGTGGYTF; CDR3nt: TGCGCCAGCAGCCACACATCAGGAACCGGTGGCTACACCTTC
j_gene: TRBJ2-3; d_gene: TRBD2; abundance: .; v_gene: TRBV5-4; CDR3aa: CASSQGVSGRTSTDTQYF; CDR3nt: TGTGCCAGCAGCCAAGGAGTTAGCGGGAGGACTAGCACAGATACGCAGTATTTT
j_gene: TRBJ2-4; d_gene: TRBD2; abundance: .; v_gene: TRBV7-2; CDR3aa: CASSFGGGVINIQYF; CDR3nt: TGTGCCAGCAGCTTCGGTGGGGGGGTCATAAACATTCAGTACTTC
j_gene: TRBJ2-3; d_gene: .; abundance: .; v_gene: TRBV21-1; CDR3aa: CASSKKVAGGTDTQYF; CDR3nt: .
j_gene: TRBJ2-3; d_gene: TRBD1; abundance: .; v_gene: TRBV2; CDR3aa: CASSRDSVSTDTQYF; CDR3nt: TGTGCCAGCAGTAGGGACAGTGTTAGCACAGATACGCAGTATTTT
j_gene: TRBJ2-5; d_gene: TRBD1; abundance: .; v_gene: TRBV5-1; CDR3aa: CASRWTGVVETQYF; CDR3nt: TGCGCCAGCAGGTGGACAGGGGTTGTGGAGACCCAGTACTTC
j_gene: TRBJ2-5; d_gene: .; abundance: .; v_gene: TRBV11-2; CDR3aa: CASATTGKAPQYF; CDR3nt: TGTGCCAGTGCGACTACAGGGAAAGCTCCCCAGTACTTC
j_gene: TRBJ1-4; d_gene: .; abundance: .; v_gene: TRBV6-5; CDR3aa: CASSSKGWEKLFF; CDR3nt: TGTGCCAGCAGTTCAAAAGGGTGGGAAAAACTGTTTTTT
j_gene: TRBJ2-7; d_gene: TRBD2; abundance: .; v_gene: TRBV27; CDR3aa: CASSLLRSGTAGEQYF; CDR3nt: TGTGCCAGCAGCCTCCTGAGGAGCGGGACGGCGGGAGAGCAGTACTTC
j_gene: TRBJ2-1; d_gene: .; abundance: .; v_gene: TRBV29-1; CDR3aa: CSVEETIGEQFF; CDR3nt: TGCAGCGTTGAAGAGACCATCGGTGAGCAGTTCTTC
j_gene: TRBJ1-2; d_gene: .; abundance: few; v_gene: TRBV18; CDR3aa: CASSRTTGGYRGYTF; CDR3nt: TGTGCCAGCTCACGGACGACAGGAGGCTATCGAGGCTACACCTTC
j_gene: TRBJ2-5; d_gene: TRBD1; abundance: .; v_gene: TRBV5-1; CDR3aa: CASSKNRGETQYF; CDR3nt: TGCGCCAGCAGCAAAAACAGGGGTGAGACCCAGTACTTC
j_gene: TRBJ1-1; d_gene: .; abundance: .; v_gene: TRBV5-5; CDR3aa: CASSLADMPNTEAFF; CDR3nt: TGTGCCAGCAGCTTGGCCGACATGCCGAACACTGAAGCTTTCTTT
j_gene: TRBJ1-5; d_gene: .; abundance: .; v_gene: TRBV4-2; CDR3aa: CASSQDTGEQPQHF; CDR3nt: TGTGCCAGCAGCCAAGATACCGGGGAGCAGCCCCAGCATTTT
j_gene: TRBJ2-2; d_gene: .; abundance: .; v_gene: TRBV6-6; CDR3aa: CASTPTRNTGELFF; CDR3nt: TGTGCCAGCACCCCGACTAGGAACACCGGGGAGCTGTTTTTT
j_gene: TRBJ2-5; d_gene: .; abundance: .; v_gene: TRBV5-1; CDR3aa: CASSLWAAQETQYF; CDR3nt: TGCGCCAGCAGCTTGTGGGCGGCCCAAGAGACCCAGTACTTC
j_gene: TRBJ2-2; d_gene: TRBD1; abundance: .; v_gene: TRBV2; CDR3aa: CASSQGAGTGELFF; CDR3nt: TGTGCCAGCAGTCAGGGGGCCGGCACCGGGGAGCTGTTTTTT
j_gene: TRBJ2-1; d_gene: .; abundance: .; v_gene: TRBV11-1; CDR3aa: CASSLTLRREQFF; CDR3nt: TGTGCCAGCAGCTTAACCCTCAGGCGGGAGCAGTTCTTC
j_gene: TRBJ2-5; d_gene: .; abundance: .; v_gene: TRBV4-1; CDR3aa: CASSPSRGRIYQETQYF; CDR3nt: TGCGCCAGCAGCCCATCCCGGGGCAGGATCTACCAAGAGACCCAGTACTTC
j_gene: TRBJ2-5; d_gene: TRBD2; abundance: .; v_gene: TRBV9; CDR3aa: CASSVGGGGGETQYF; CDR3nt: TGTGCCAGCAGCGTAGGGGGTGGGGGGGGAGAGACCCAGTACTTC
j_gene: TRBJ1-5; d_gene: .; abundance: .; v_gene: TRBV18; CDR3aa: CASSPGGDQPQHF; CDR3nt: TGTGCCAGCTCACCCGGAGGGGATCAGCCCCAGCATTTT
j_gene: TRBJ2-7; d_gene: .; abundance: few; v_gene: TRBV6-6; CDR3aa: CASRKGWEQYF; CDR3nt: TGTGCCAGCAGGAAGGGGTGGGAGCAGTACTTC
j_gene: TRBJ2-3; d_gene: .; abundance: .; v_gene: TRBV19; CDR3aa: CASSGFSTDTQYF; CDR3nt: TGTGCCAGTAGCGGGTTCAGCACAGATACGCAGTATTTT
j_gene: TRBJ1-1; d_gene: .; abundance: .; v_gene: TRBV19; CDR3aa: CASSPTGLNTEAFF; CDR3nt: TGTGCCAGTAGTCCCACAGGATTGAACACTGAAGCTTTCTTT
j_gene: TRBJ2-2; d_gene: .; abundance: .; v_gene: TRBV18; CDR3aa: CASSPRLESNTGELFF; CDR3nt: TGTGCCAGCTCACCACGACTAGAATCGAACACCGGGGAGCTGTTTTTT
j_gene: TRBJ2-1; d_gene: TRBD1; abundance: .; v_gene: TRBV27; CDR3aa: CASSKTGGLNNEQFF; CDR3nt: TGTGCCAGCAGTAAAACAGGGGGACTCAACAATGAGCAGTTCTTC
j_gene: TRBJ2-7; d_gene: .; abundance: .; v_gene: TRBV2; CDR3aa: CASSEQGGNEQYF; CDR3nt: TGTGCCAGCAGTGAACAGGGTGGCAACGAGCAGTACTTC
j_gene: TRBJ2-1; d_gene: .; abundance: .; v_gene: TRBV5-4; CDR3aa: CASSLLRDSYNEQFF; CDR3nt: TGTGCCAGCAGCCTTCTTCGGGACTCCTACAATGAGCAGTTCTTC
j_gene: TRBJ1-5; d_gene: .; abundance: few; v_gene: TRBV7-9; CDR3aa: CASQAQGNQPQHF; CDR3nt: TGTGCCAGCCAGGCACAGGGCAATCAGCCCCAGCATTTT